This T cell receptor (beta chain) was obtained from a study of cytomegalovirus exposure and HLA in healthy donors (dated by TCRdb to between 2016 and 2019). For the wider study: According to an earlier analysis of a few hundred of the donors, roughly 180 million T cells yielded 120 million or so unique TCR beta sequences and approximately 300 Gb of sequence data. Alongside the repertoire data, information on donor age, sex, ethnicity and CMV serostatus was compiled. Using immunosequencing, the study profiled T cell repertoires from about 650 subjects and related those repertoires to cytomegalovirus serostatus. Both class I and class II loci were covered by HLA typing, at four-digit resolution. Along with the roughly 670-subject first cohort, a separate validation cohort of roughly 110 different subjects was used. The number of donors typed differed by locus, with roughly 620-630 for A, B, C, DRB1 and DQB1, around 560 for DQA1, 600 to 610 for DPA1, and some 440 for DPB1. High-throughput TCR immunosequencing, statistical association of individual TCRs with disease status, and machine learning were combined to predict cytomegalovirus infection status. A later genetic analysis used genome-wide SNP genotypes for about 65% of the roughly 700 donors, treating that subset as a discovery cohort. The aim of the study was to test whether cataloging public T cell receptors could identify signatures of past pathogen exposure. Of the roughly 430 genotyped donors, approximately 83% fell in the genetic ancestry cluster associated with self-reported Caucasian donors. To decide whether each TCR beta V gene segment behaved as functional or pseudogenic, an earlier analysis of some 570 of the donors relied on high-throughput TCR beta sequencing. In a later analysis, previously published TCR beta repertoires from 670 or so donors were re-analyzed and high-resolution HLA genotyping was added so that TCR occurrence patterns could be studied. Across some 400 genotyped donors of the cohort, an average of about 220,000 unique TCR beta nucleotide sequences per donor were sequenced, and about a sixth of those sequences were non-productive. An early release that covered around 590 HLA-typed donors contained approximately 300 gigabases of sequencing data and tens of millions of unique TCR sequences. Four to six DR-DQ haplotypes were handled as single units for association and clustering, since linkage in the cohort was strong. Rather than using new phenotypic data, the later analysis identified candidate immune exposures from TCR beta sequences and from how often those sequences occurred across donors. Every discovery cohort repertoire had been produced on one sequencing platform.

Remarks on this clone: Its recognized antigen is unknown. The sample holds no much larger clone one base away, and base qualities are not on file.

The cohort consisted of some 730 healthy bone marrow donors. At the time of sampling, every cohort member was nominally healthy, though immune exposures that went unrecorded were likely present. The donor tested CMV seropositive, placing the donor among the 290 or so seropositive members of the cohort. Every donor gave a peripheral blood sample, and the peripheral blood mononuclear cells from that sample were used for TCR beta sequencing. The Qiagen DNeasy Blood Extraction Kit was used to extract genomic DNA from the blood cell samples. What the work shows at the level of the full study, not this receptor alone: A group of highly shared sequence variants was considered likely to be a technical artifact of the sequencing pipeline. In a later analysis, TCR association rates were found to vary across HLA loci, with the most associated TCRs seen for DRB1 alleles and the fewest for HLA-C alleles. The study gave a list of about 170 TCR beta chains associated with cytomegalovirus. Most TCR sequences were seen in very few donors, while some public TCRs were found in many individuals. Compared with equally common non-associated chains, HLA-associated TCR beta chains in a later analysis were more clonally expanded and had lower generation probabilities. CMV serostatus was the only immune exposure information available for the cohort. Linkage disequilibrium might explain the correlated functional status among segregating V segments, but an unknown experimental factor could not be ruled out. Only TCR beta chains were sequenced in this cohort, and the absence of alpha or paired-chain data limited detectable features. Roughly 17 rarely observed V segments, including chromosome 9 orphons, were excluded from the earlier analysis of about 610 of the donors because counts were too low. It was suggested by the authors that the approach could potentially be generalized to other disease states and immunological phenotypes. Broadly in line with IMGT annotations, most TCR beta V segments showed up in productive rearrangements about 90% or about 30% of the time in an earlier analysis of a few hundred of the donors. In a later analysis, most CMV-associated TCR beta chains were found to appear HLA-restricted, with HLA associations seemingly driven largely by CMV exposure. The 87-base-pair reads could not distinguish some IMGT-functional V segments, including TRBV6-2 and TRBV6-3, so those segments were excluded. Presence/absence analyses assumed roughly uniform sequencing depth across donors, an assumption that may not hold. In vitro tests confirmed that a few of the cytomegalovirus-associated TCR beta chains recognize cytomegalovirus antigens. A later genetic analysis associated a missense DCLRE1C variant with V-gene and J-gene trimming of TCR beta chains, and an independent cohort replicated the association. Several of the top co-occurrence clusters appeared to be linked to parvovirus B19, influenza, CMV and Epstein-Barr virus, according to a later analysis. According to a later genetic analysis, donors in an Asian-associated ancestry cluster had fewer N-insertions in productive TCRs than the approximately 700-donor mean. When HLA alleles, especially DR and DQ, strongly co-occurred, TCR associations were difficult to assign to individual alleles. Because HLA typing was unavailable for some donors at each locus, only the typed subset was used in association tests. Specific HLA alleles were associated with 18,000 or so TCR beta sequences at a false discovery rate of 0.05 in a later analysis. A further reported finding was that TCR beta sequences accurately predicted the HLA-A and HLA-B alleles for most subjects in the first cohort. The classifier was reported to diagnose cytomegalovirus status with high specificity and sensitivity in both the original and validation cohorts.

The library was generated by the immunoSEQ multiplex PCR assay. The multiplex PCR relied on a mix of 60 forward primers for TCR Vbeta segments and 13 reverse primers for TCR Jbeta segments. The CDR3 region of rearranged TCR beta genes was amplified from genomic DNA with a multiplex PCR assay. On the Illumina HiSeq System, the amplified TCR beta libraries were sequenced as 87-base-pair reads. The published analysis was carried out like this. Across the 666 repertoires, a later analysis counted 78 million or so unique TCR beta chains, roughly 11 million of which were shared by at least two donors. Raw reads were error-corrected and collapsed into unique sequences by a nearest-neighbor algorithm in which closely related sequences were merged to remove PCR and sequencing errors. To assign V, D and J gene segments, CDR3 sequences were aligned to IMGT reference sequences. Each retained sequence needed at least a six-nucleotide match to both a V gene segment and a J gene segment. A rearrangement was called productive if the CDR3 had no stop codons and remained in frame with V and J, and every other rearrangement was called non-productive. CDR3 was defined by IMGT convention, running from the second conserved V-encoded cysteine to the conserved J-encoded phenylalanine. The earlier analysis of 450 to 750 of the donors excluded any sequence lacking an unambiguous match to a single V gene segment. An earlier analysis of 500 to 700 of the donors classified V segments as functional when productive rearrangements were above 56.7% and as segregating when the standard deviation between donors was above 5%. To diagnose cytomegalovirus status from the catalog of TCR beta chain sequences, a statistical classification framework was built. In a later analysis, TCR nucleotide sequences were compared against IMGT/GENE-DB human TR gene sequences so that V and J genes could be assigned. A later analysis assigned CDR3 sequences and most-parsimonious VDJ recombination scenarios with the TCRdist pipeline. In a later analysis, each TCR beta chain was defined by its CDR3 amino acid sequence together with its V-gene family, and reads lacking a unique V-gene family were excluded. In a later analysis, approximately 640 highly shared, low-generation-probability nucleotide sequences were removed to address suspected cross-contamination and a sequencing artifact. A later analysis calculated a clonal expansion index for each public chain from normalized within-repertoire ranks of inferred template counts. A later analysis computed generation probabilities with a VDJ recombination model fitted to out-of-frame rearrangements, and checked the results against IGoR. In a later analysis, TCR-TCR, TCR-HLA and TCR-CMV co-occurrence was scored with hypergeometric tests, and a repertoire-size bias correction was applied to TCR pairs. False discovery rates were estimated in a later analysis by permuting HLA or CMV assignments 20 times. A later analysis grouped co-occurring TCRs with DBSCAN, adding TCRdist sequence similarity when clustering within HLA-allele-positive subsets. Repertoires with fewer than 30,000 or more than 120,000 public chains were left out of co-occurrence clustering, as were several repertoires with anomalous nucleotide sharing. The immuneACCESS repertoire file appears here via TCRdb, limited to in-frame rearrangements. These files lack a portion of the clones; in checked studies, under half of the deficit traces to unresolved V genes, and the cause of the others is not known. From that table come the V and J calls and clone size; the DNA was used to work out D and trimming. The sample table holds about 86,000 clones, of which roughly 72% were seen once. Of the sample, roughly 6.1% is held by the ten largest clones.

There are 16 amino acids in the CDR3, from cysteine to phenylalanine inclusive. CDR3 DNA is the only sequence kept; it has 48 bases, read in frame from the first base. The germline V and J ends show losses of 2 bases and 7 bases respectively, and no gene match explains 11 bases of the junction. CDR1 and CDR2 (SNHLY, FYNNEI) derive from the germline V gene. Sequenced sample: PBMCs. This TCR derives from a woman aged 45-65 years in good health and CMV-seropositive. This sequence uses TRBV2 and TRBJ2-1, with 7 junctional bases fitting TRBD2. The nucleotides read TGTGCCAGCAGTGAATTTAGTGGGAGGGCGGGAAATGAGCAGTTCTTC. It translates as CASSEFSGRAGNEQFF. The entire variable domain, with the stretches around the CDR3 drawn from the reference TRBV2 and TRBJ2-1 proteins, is EPEVTQTPSHQVTQMGQEVILRCVPISNHLYFYWYRQILGQKVEFLVSFYNNEISEKSEIFDDQFSVERPDGSNFTLKIRSTKLEDSAMYFCASSEFSGRAGNEQFFGPGTRLTVL.